The next 18 T cell receptor beta chains were all read from a single sample in a study of T cell repertoires in cytomegalovirus infection. TCRdb redid the calling of the reads with MiXCR, one entry per CDR3 protein. The sample has around 23,000 distinct CDR3 sequences; 20% to 25% are singletons. No antigens are known for them. Material: CD8+ T cells from cultured PBMCs, obtained from culture after CMV antigen stimulation. Source of these receptors: a human donor in good health (CMV status not recorded). Some clones in this sample may be carry-over from other donors' samples.

CDR3 region: CASGLLNDGYTF. DNA of the CDR3: TGTGCTAGTGGTCTCCTAAACGATGGCTACACCTTC. The chain employs TRBV12-5 and TRBJ1-2; D gene unclear. Between the trimmed V and J ends, which lost 5 bases and 6 bases, there was a span of 10 bases. Germline CDR1 and CDR2: LGHNT and FRNRAP. CDR3 length: 12 residues. The variable domain in full, completed from reference TRBV12-5 and TRBJ1-2, reads DARVTQTPRHKVTEMGQEVTMRCQPILGHNTVFWYRQTMMQGLELLAYFRNRAPLDDSGMPKDRFSAEMPDATLATLKIQPSEPRDSAVYFCASGLLNDGYTFGSGTRLTVV.

This clonotype was detected only a few times. The chain couples TRBV18 to TRBJ1-5, with D possibly being TRBD1 (6 bases). Germline-derived CDR1 and CDR2 are KGHSH and LQKENI. This CDR3 comprises 15 residues. V was shortened by 3 bases and J by 5 bases, with 14 bases between the two germline ends. The CDR3 sequence is CASSPTGAGDQPQHF. The CDR3 DNA sequence: TGTGCCAGCTCACCTACGGGGGCTGGGGATCAGCCCCAGCATTTT.

This clonotype came up many times. J is TRBJ2-1 and V is TRBV7-9; 9 bases agree with TRBD1. There are 17 residues in the CDR3. Germline loops: CDR1 SEHNR, CDR2 FQNEAQ (reference sequence). Unmatched junction bases numbered 10, after V lost 7 bases and J lost 0 bases. The CDR3 DNA sequence: TGTGCCAGCACCGGATGGGGGACAGGGTTCTCCTACAATGAGCAGTTCTTC. It translates to CASTGWGTGFSYNEQFF.

This clonotype turned up a few times. The chain is built from TRBV6-6 and TRBJ2-5, with D unclear. Trimming pared 2 bases from V and 1 base from J, leaving 8 bases between. The CDR3 runs 14 residues. Germline V gene lookup returns CDR1 MNHNY and CDR2 SVGAGI (reference sequence). In nucleotides, the CDR3 is TGTGCCAGCAGTTACGTGGCAGGCCAAGAGACCCAGTACTTC. This gives the protein CASSYVAGQETQYF.

This chain uses TRBV12-3 or TRBV12-4 with TRBJ2-1, with 10 bases fitting TRBD2. After removal of 5 bases from V and 5 bases from J, the junction contained 15 bases not matched to a gene. This CDR3 comprises 18 residues. The CDR3 DNA is TGTGCCAGCAGTCCACCGTTTAAGGTCCTAGCGGGGGACAATGAGCAGTTCTTC. It codes for CASSPPFKVLAGDNEQFF.

This clonotype showed up many times. The chain recombines TRBV11-2 with TRBJ2-5; the D gene is possibly TRBD2 (5 bases). This CDR3 contains 15 residues. V shed 5 bases and J shed 2 bases, with 15 bases lying between them. CDR1 is SGHAT and CDR2 is FQNNGV in the germline V gene. CDR3 coding DNA: TGTGCCAGCAGCAACATCCGCGGGCCACAAGAGACCCAGTACTTC. Translated: CASSNIRGPQETQYF.

The J gene is TRBJ2-7, the V gene TRBV28; 10 bases are shared with TRBD1. The length of the CDR3 is 14 residues. Unmatched junction bases numbered 4, after V lost 6 bases and J lost 2 bases. Per germline, CDR1 MDHEN and CDR2 SYDVKM. The CDR3: CASRGQGTTYEQYF. The CDR3 nucleotides are TGTGCCAGCAGGGGACAGGGGACCACCTACGAGCAGTACTTC.

This clonotype was counted many times. The chain joins TRBV5-1 to TRBJ2-1, with TRBD1 as a possible D gene (6 bases). CDR1 is SGHRS and CDR2 is YFSETQ in the germline V gene. The CDR3 loop spans 15 amino acids. V lost 4 bases to trimming and J lost 0 bases, with 11 bases between them. The CDR3 loop is CASSLQGSSYNEQFF. DNA for the CDR3: TGCGCCAGCAGCCTCCAGGGGAGCTCCTACAATGAGCAGTTCTTC.

In this sample, this clonotype turned up a few times. The chain uses TRBV7-9 and TRBJ1-1; no clear D. Germline V lookup: CDR1 SEHNR, CDR2 FQNEAQ (reference sequence). Trimming left V 5 bases short and J 8 bases short, with 12 bases between. The CDR3 length is 12 residues. The CDR3 here is CASSPRKGEAFF. The DNA for the CDR3 is TGTGCCAGCAGCCCGCGGAAAGGGGAAGCTTTCTTT. The complete variable domain, with remaining parts taken from reference TRBV7-9 and TRBJ1-1, reads DTGVSQNPRHKITKRGQNVTFRCDPISEHNRLYWYRQTLGQGPEFLTYFQNEAQLEKSRLLSDRFSAERPKGSFSTLEIQRTEQGDSAMYLCASSPRKGEAFFGQGTRLTVV.

The V gene is TRBV6-2 or TRBV6-3, the J gene TRBJ2-7; a possible D gene is TRBD1 (6 bases). The CDR3 loop spans 13 amino acids. Trimming left V 6 bases short and J 5 bases short, with 14 bases between. CDR1 and CDR2 from the germline V gene are MNHEY and SVGEGT. The chain's CDR3 is CASRPASGDEQYF. In nucleotides, the CDR3 is TGTGCCAGCAGACCCGCTTCAGGGGACGAGCAGTACTTC.

V is TRBV7-6 and J is TRBJ2-2; D not resolved. The CDR3 length is 13 residues. Per germline, CDR1 SGHVS and CDR2 FNYEAQ. V was trimmed by 1 base and J by 6 bases, leaving 6 bases between them. The CDR3 is CASSLGLPGELFF. The CDR3 nucleotides are TGTGCCAGCAGCTTAGGGCTCCCCGGGGAGCTGTTTTTT.

V and J are TRBV19 and TRBJ2-5; TRBD2 matches at 12 bases. Per germline, CDR1 LNHDA and CDR2 SQIVND (reference sequence). The CDR3 has 15 residues. V lost 6 bases and J lost 2; bases outside the gene matches: 4. CDR3 amino acids: CASRRLAGAQETQYF. CDR3 coding DNA: TGTGCCAGTAGAAGACTAGCGGGGGCTCAAGAGACCCAGTACTTC. The full variable domain, with the rest looked up from reference TRBV19 and TRBJ2-5, is DGGITQSPKYLFRKEGQNVTLSCEQNLNHDAMYWYRQDPGQGLRLIYYSQIVNDFQKGDIAEGYSVSREKKESFPLTVTSAQKNPTAFYLCASRRLAGAQETQYFGPGTRLLVL.

V is TRBV7-3 and J is TRBJ1-4; 8 nucleotides agree with TRBD1. V dropped 4 bases and J dropped 5; count of bases not matched to a gene: 6. Germline V gives CDR1 SGHTA, CDR2 FQGTGA. This CDR3 comprises 15 residues. CDR3 nucleotides: TGTGCCAGCAGCTCCCCGGGACAGGAGAATGAAAAACTGTTTTTT. This encodes CASSSPGQENEKLFF. The full variable domain, in which reference TRBV7-3 and TRBJ1-4 provide the parts outside the CDR3, is GAGVSQTPSNKVTEKGKYVELRCDPISGHTALYWYRQSLGQGPEFLIYFQGTGAADDSGLPNDRFFAVRPEGSVSTLKIQRTERGDSAVYLCASSSPGQENEKLFFGSGTQLSVL.

This clonotype was recorded at least ten times. The chain uses TRBV12-3 or TRBV12-4 and TRBJ2-7; D gene uncertain. The CDR3 sequence is 12 residues long. V lost 4 bases to trimming and J lost 0 bases, with 4 bases between them. In DNA form, the CDR3 reads TGTGCCAGCAGTTCAGACTCCTACGAGCAGTACTTC. Translated: CASSSDSYEQYF.

The V and J genes are TRBV7-9 and TRBJ2-2, with TRBD1 identical over 7 bases. This CDR3 has 16 residues. CDR1 is SEHNR and CDR2 is FQNEAQ in the germline V gene (reference sequence). V was pared by 6 bases and J by 1 base, with 8 bases of the junction left unmatched. The CDR3 here is CASRDPGQRNTGELFF. The CDR3 nucleotides are TGTGCCAGCAGAGACCCGGGACAGCGGAACACCGGGGAGCTGTTTTTT.

The chain combines TRBV12-3 or TRBV12-4 with TRBJ1-5; a weak D match, TRBD1 (5 bases). Trimming shortened V by 3 bases and J by 3 bases, and 12 bases separated the two germline ends. The CDR3 runs to 15 residues. Here the CDR3 DNA reads TGTGCCAGCAGTTTCGCCGGGGCTTCCAATCAGCCCCAGCATTTT. Amino acid sequence: CASSFAGASNQPQHF.

This clonotype was picked up many times. V is TRBV9 and J is TRBJ2-1, with a weak D call TRBD1 (7 bases). The CDR3 has 18 residues. In germline, CDR1 is SGDLS, CDR2 YYNGEE. V dropped 3 bases and J dropped 7 bases, with 26 bases sitting between them. CDR3 region: CASSESGPEVRGENEQFF. Here the CDR3 DNA reads TGTGCCAGCAGCGAAAGCGGTCCCGAGGTCAGGGGGGAGAATGAGCAGTTCTTC.

This clonotype was observed at least ten times. The chain carries TRBV7-6 and TRBJ2-3; 8 bases are a match to TRBD2. Trimming took 2 bases from V and 0 from J; bases not matched to a gene: 1. Germline V CDR1 and CDR2: SGHVS, FNYEAQ. This CDR3 region has 15 residues. The CDR3 DNA follows: TGTGCCAGCAGCTTACGCGGGGGGAGCACAGATACGCAGTATTTT. Its translation is CASSLRGGSTDTQYF.